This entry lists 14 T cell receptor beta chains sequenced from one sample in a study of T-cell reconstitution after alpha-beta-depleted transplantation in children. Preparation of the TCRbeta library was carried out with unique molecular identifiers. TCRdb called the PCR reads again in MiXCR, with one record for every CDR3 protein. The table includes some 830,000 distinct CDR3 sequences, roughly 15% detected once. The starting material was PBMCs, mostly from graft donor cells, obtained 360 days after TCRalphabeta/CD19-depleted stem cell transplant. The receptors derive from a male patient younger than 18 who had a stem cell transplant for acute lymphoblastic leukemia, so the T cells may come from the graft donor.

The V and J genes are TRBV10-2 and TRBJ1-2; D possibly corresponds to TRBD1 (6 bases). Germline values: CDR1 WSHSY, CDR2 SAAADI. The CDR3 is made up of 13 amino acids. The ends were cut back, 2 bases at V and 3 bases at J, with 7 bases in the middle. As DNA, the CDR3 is TGCGCCAGCAGTGAGGAGGGGGACTATGGCTACACCTTC. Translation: CASSEEGDYGYTF.

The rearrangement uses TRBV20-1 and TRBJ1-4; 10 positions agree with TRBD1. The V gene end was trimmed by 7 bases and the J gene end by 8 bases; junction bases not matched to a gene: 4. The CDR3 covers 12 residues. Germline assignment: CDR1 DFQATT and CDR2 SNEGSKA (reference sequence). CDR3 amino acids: CSGDRGGEKLFF. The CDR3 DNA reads TGCAGTGGGGACAGGGGTGGGGAAAAACTGTTTTTT.

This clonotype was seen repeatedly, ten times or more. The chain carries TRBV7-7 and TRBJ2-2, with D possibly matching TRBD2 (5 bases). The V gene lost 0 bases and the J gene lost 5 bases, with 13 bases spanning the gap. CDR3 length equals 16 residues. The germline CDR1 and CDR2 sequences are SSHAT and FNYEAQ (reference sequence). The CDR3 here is CASSLAQWESTGELFF. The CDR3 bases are TGTGCCAGCAGCTTAGCCCAGTGGGAGAGTACCGGGGAGCTGTTTTTT.

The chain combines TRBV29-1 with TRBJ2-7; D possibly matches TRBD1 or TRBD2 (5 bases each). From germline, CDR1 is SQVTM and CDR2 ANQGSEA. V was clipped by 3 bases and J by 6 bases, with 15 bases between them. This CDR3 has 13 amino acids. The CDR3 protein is CSVDAGQGLEQYF. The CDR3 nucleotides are TGCAGCGTTGATGCGGGCCAGGGTCTCGAGCAGTACTTC.

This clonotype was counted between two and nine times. Here the CDR3 reads CASSFVGVGLPGEQYF. CDR3 sequence (DNA): TGTGCCAGCAGCTTCGTTGGGGTGGGATTGCCGGGCGAGCAGTACTTC. V and J are TRBV7-8 and TRBJ2-7, with unresolved D. V was cut by 3 bases and J by 6 bases, with 21 bases left in between. Germline V CDR1 and CDR2: SGHVS, FQNEAQ. The CDR3 has 16 residues.

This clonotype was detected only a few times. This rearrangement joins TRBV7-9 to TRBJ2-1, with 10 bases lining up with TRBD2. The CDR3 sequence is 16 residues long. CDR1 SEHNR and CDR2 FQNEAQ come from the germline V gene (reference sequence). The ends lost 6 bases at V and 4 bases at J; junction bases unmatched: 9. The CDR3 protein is CASRVQGTSVYNEQFF. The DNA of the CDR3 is TGTGCCAGCAGGGTACAAGGGACTAGCGTGTACAATGAGCAGTTCTTC.

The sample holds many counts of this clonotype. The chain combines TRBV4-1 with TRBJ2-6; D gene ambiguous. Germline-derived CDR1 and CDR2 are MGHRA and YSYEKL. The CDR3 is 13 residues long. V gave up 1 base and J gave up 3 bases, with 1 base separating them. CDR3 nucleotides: TGCGCCAGCAGCCAAGTTGGGGCCAACGTCCTGACTTTC. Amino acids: CASSQVGANVLTF.

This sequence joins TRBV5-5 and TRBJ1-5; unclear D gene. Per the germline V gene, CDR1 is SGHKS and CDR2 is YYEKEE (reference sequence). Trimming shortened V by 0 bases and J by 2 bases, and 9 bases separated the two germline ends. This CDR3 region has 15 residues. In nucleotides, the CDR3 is TGTGCCAGCAGCTTGGTGGATCAAGGCAATCAGCCCCAGCATTTT. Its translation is CASSLVDQGNQPQHF. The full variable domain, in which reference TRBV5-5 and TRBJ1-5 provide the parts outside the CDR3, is DAGVTQSPTHLIKTRGQQVTLRCSPISGHKSVSWYQQVLGQGPQFIFQYYEKEERGRGNFPDRFSARQFPNYSSELNVNALLLGDSALYLCASSLVDQGNQPQHFGDGTRLSIL.

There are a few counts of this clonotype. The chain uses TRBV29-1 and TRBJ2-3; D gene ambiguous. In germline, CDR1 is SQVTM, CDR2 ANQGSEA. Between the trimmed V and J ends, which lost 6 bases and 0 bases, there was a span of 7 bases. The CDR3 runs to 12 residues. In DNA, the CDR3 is TGCAGCGTAAGACCTAGCACAGATACGCAGTATTTT. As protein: CSVRPSTDTQYF.

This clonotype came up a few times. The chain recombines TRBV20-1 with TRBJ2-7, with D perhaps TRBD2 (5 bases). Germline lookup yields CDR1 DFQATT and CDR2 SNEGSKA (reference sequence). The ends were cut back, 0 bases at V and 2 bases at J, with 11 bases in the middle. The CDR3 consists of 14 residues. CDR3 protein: CSARDAGATYEQYF. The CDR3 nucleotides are TGCAGTGCTAGAGATGCGGGCGCCACCTACGAGCAGTACTTC.

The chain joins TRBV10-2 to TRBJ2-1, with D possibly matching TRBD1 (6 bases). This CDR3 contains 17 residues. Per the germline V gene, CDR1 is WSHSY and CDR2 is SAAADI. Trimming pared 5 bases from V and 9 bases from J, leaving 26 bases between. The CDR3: CASSTPFGTLIRGEQFF. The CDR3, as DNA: TGCGCCAGCAGTACCCCGTTCGGGACACTTATCCGTGGTGAGCAGTTCTTC.

CDR3 DNA sequence: TGTGCCAGCAGAGTACAGGGGGGGGCTTTCTTT. Protein sequence: CASRVQGGAFF. This chain joins TRBV2 and TRBJ1-1; 8 nucleotides agree with TRBD1. The germline V gene encodes CDR1 SNHLY and CDR2 FYNNEI. The J segment lost 11 bases and the V segment lost 6 bases, leaving 5 bases of the junction unmatched. The CDR3 has 11 residues.

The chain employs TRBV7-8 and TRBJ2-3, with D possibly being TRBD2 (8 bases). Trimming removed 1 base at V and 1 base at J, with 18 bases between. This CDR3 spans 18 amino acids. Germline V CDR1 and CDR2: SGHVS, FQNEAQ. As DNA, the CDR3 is TGTGCCAGCAGCTTAGGCCAGGGGGGACTAGTTGGCACAGATACGCAGTATTTT. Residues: CASSLGQGGLVGTDTQYF.

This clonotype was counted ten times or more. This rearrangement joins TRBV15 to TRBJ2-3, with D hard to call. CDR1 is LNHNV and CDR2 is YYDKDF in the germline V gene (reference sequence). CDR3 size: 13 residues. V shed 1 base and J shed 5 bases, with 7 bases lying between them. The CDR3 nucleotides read TGTGCCACCAGCAGAGGTAGGATAGATACGCAGTATTTT. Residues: CATSRGRIDTQYF.